This T cell receptor beta chain comes out of a study of blood T cell repertoires in COVID-19. All enrollees were roughly 18 to 89 years old and from fewer than 30 US areas. Recovered Cohort 3 donors showed two negative PCRs, clearance, or symptom resolution. V dropped 4 bases and J dropped 5 bases, with 11 bases sitting between them. This CDR3 has 13 amino acids. The V gene's germline CDR1 is MGHDK and CDR2 SYGVNS. Study processing details: Reference gene primer amplification gave nucleated cell count estimates. Assay: immunoSEQ multiplex PCR; the TCRdb copy retains only in-frame clones and omits some. The V and J calls and clone size are taken from that table; D and trimming were inferred from the DNA. The sample shows 310,000 or so clones, approximately 90% of them seen only once.

Specimen: PBMCs or T cells enriched from blood (not recorded which). This chain uses TRBV25-1 with TRBJ2-5; D ambiguous. The receptor comes from a woman in her late teens or twenties who had recovered from COVID-19. CDR3 amino acids: CASSGAAKETQYF. Written as DNA, the CDR3 is TGTGCCAGCAGTGGGGCCGCGAAGGAGACCCAGTACTTC.